The 15 T cell receptor beta chains below all came from one sample that was sequenced in a study of T-cell reconstitution after alpha-beta-depleted transplantation in children (dated by TCRdb to between 2015 and 2016). Receptor libraries were prepared by PCR. The sequencer listed for this sample is Illumina HiSeq 2500. TCR libraries were prepared with molecular barcoding, using unique molecular identifiers to normalize TCRbeta repertoire quantification. The public reads were reanalyzed by TCRdb: fastp trimming at Q25, MiXCR alignment, in-frame beta chains only. CDR3 protein duplicates are merged, each entry listing the most common genes and DNA. This sample lists some 300,000 distinct CDR3 sequences; 9% to 12% were detected once. 2% to 3% of the sample is in the top ten clones. Sequencing was performed on PBMCs from the stem cell graft donor, taken from the stem cell graft. These receptors all come from a human donor who donated a stem cell graft to a child with acute lymphoblastic leukemia.

There are many counts of this clonotype. The rearrangement joins TRBV20-1 to TRBJ2-7; D may correspond to TRBD1 or TRBD2 (5 bases each). Germline CDR1 reads DFQATT; CDR2 reads SNEGSKA (reference sequence). V lost 2 bases, J lost 4 bases, and 18 bases lay in between. The CDR3 has 15 residues. Written as DNA, the CDR3 is TGCAGTGCTAGACTCCCGGGACGACGGTCTTACGAGCAGTACTTC. Its translation is CSARLPGRRSYEQYF.

The table lists this clonotype with a few counts. The chain recombines TRBV20-1 with TRBJ2-7, with no clear D. From germline, CDR1 is DFQATT and CDR2 SNEGSKA (reference sequence). The CDR3 covers 15 residues. With 4 bases removed from V and 0 bases from J, the gap between germline ends came to 16 bases. DNA of the CDR3: TGCAGTGCTACCAAGGCGGCTCGAGTCTCCTACGAGCAGTACTTC. Encoded protein: CSATKAARVSYEQYF.

This clonotype was seen a handful of times. The CDR3 reads CASSFPTGPSGELFF. The DNA for the CDR3 is TGCGCCAGCAGCTTCCCGACAGGTCCCAGCGGGGAGCTGTTTTTT. The chain uses TRBV5-1 and TRBJ2-2, with D maybe TRBD1 (6 bases). The CDR3 has 15 residues. From germline, CDR1 is SGHRS and CDR2 YFSETQ. The ends were cut back, 2 bases at V and 7 bases at J, with 15 bases in the middle.

This chain joins TRBV7-2 and TRBJ2-3, with D unclear. In germline, CDR1 is SGHTA, CDR2 FQGNSA. The germline V and J ends were trimmed by 5 bases and 6 bases, with 9 bases remaining between them. CDR3 size: 12 residues. The CDR3 nucleotides read TGTGCCAGCAGCCGGCACTCTGATACGCAGTATTTT. Translated, it gives CASSRHSDTQYF.

This clonotype was counted between two and nine times. This chain uses TRBV5-1 with TRBJ2-2, with TRBD2 matching 8 bases. V lost 6 bases to trimming and J lost 6 bases; unmatched junction nucleotides: 10. The CDR3 has 15 amino acids. CDR1 SGHRS and CDR2 YFSETQ come from the germline V gene. Here the CDR3 reads CASNLPGLGAGELFF. The CDR3 DNA sequence: TGCGCCAGCAACCTGCCGGGACTAGGCGCCGGGGAGCTGTTTTTT. The variable domain in full, completed from reference TRBV5-1 and TRBJ2-2, reads KAGVTQTPRYLIKTRGQQVTLSCSPISGHRSVSWYQQTPGQGLQFLFEYFSETQRNKGNFPGRFSGRQFSNSRSEMNVSTLELGDSALYLCASNLPGLGAGELFFGEGSRLTVL.

This clonotype was detected only a few times. The V gene is TRBV3-1, the J gene TRBJ2-3, with 8 bases fitting TRBD2. J was trimmed by 3 bases and V by 2 bases; bases with no gene match: 4. This CDR3 spans 15 amino acids. The germline CDR1 and CDR2 sequences are LGHDT and YNNKEL (reference sequence). The CDR3 region has the DNA TGTGCCAGCAGCCAAACGGGACTAGGGACAGATACGCAGTATTTT. Translating it yields CASSQTGLGTDTQYF.

The J gene is TRBJ2-7, the V gene TRBV4-3; TRBD2 matches 9 bases. The germline V gene encodes CDR1 LGHNA and CDR2 YSLEER. The length of the CDR3 is 15 residues. The junction had 4 bases not matched to a gene; V was cut back by 4 bases and J by 0 bases. The CDR3 spells CASSRREGISYEQYF. CDR3 in DNA: TGCGCCAGCAGCCGGCGGGAGGGCATCTCCTACGAGCAGTACTTC.

This clonotype was counted only a few times. The rearrangement uses TRBV7-2 and TRBJ2-5; 9 nucleotides line up with TRBD2. The germline CDR1 and CDR2 sequences are SGHTA and FQGNSA. The CDR3 spans 16 residues. Unmatched junction bases numbered 11, after V lost 4 bases and J lost 5 bases. In DNA, the CDR3 is TGTGCCAGCAGCTCTTTAGCGGGAGCCCTGGGGGAGACCCAGTACTTC. This translates into CASSSLAGALGETQYF.

This chain links TRBV11-3 with TRBJ2-5; D is uncertain. V was pared by 5 bases and J by 0 bases, with 16 bases between. This CDR3 has 16 residues. CDR1 and CDR2 from the germline V gene are SGHNT and YENEEA. In nucleotides, the CDR3 is TGTGCCAGCAGCAAAGGTCCGTCGGCGAACCAAGAGACCCAGTACTTC. Translating gives CASSKGPSANQETQYF.

The V and J genes are TRBV12-3 or TRBV12-4 and TRBJ1-1, with D uncertain. The CDR3 is 13 residues long. V was pared by 4 bases and J by 3 bases, with 9 bases between. CDR3 coding DNA: TGTGCCAGCAGTTCCCAGACATACACTGAAGCTTTCTTT. Its translation is CASSSQTYTEAFF.

This clonotype was seen repeatedly, ten times or more. The J gene is TRBJ2-7, the V gene TRBV7-9; D remains ambiguous. This CDR3 has 14 amino acids. V gave up 5 bases and J gave up 3 bases, with 14 bases separating them. In germline, CDR1 is SEHNR, CDR2 FQNEAQ (reference sequence). CDR3 loop: CASSPLGLHYEQYF. CDR3 nucleotides: TGTGCCAGCAGCCCTCTAGGGCTTCACTACGAGCAGTACTTC.

This clonotype was seen more than once but under ten times. CDR3 loop: CASSLARDTREQFF. CDR3 DNA sequence: TGTGCCAGCAGCTTAGCTCGGGACACCCGCGAGCAGTTCTTC. The chain uses TRBV7-9 and TRBJ2-1; TRBD1 might be the D (6 bases). The length of the CDR3 is 14 residues. Looked up from germline, CDR1 is SEHNR and CDR2 is FQNEAQ (reference sequence). Between the trimmed V and J ends, which lost 0 bases and 10 bases, there was a span of 13 bases.

V gene TRBV4-3 combines with J gene TRBJ1-3; D uncertain. This CDR3 has 14 amino acids. V dropped 1 base and J dropped 3 bases, with 7 bases sitting between them. The germline V gene has CDR1 LGHNA and CDR2 YSLEER. The CDR3 spells CASSQGGFGNTIYF. The CDR3 bases are TGCGCCAGCAGCCAAGGAGGATTTGGAAACACCATATATTTT.

This clonotype occurred many times. The chain is built from TRBV9 and TRBJ2-4, with a possible D match to TRBD2 (6 bases). This CDR3 contains 17 residues. V lost 8 bases and J 0 bases, leaving 21 bases between the germline ends. The germline CDR1 and CDR2 sequences are SGDLS and YYNGEE. This CDR3 is CASSLGGELGAKNIQYF. The CDR3 nucleotides read TGTGCCAGTTCCTTGGGCGGGGAGTTGGGAGCCAAAAACATTCAGTACTTC.

This clonotype was seen a few times. This chain connects TRBV12-3 or TRBV12-4 to TRBJ2-7; a weak D match, TRBD1 (5 bases). Trimming stripped 4 bases from V and 2 bases from J, with 12 bases between. The CDR3 spans 14 residues. CDR3 nucleotides: TGTGCCAGCAGTTCGCAACAGGTTACCTACGAGCAGTACTTC. It specifies CASSSQQVTYEQYF.